This is a list of T cell receptor beta chains from one sample in a study of beta chain features in type 1 diabetes. Profiled with immunoSEQ multiplex PCR; TCRdb holds only in-frame clones, not every one. The sample contains about 140,000 clones, 10% of which appear only once. The sample taken for sequencing was naive CD4+ T cells from blood. These receptors were obtained from a man younger than 35 in good health. Each CDR3 is given with its conserved first and last residue. The D gene is left open where the match is weak. Only some rows state a clone size, as once, few, many or a class for expanded clones.

j_call	d_call	clone_size	v_call	cdr3_nt	cdr3_aa
TRBJ1-2	TRBD1	.	TRBV7-2	TGTGCCAGCAGCTTAGTTTTCTGGGACAGCTATGGCTACACCTTC	CASSLVFWDSYGYTF
TRBJ2-3	.	many	TRBV7-2	TGTGCCAGCAGCTTAGTCTATAGCACAGATACGCAGTATTTT	CASSLVYSTDTQYF
TRBJ1-5	TRBD1	few	TRBV5-1	TGCGCCAGCAGCTTGGGCACAGGGGGTCGTCAGCCCCAGCATTTT	CASSLGTGGRQPQHF
TRBJ2-5	TRBD2	.	TRBV5-8	TGTGCCAGCAGCTTGGGCGGGGGGCCAAAAGAGACCCAGTACTTC	CASSLGGGPKETQYF
TRBJ2-3	TRBD2	.	TRBV4-3	TGCGCCAGCAGCCAATCAAGGACTAGCGGGGGGAGCACAGATACGCAGTATTTT	CASSQSRTSGGSTDTQYF
TRBJ2-5	.	many	TRBV7-9	TGTGCCAGCAGCGAGAGGGCGGGGACGGAAGAGACCCAGTACTTC	CASSERAGTEETQYF
TRBJ2-2	TRBD1	.	TRBV6-5	TGTGCCAGCAGTCCCGGGACAGCAAACACCGGGGAGCTGTTTTTT	CASSPGTANTGELFF
TRBJ1-5	TRBD1	.	TRBV29-1	TGCAGCGTAGCCCTGGGGACAGGGGATCAGCCCCAGCATTTT	CSVALGTGDQPQHF
TRBJ2-1	.	.	TRBV11-2	TGTGCCAGCAGCACCCTTCGGCGGGAGCAGTTCTTC	CASSTLRREQFF
TRBJ1-2	TRBD1	.	TRBV30	TGTGCCTGGAATTTCCGGGACAGGGTTGCCGGCTACACCTTC	CAWNFRDRVAGYTF
TRBJ2-1	TRBD1	.	TRBV18	TGTGCCAGCTCACCCCCAGGGGGCAATGAGCAGTTCTTC	CASSPPGGNEQFF
TRBJ2-1	.	many	TRBV29-1	TGCAGCACCCAGGGGAGTAATGAGCAGTTCTTC	CSTQGSNEQFF
TRBJ2-5	TRBD1	few	TRBV11-2	TGTGCCAGCAGCCCCGACAGGGTCCAAGAGACCCAGTACTTC	CASSPDRVQETQYF
TRBJ2-2	.	few	TRBV19	TGTGCCAGTAGTATCGACATCAACACCGGGGAGCTGTTTTTT	CASSIDINTGELFF
TRBJ1-4	.	.	TRBV28	TGTGCCAGCAATTTTGTACAAACTAATGAAAAACTGTTTTTT	CASNFVQTNEKLFF
TRBJ2-2	TRBD1	.	TRBV7-9	TGTGCCAGCAGCTCGGACAGGGGTTTCACCGGGGAGCTGTTTTTT	CASSSDRGFTGELFF
TRBJ2-7	TRBD1	many	TRBV28	TGTGCCAGCAGTTTGTCCGACAGGGCCGCCTACGAGCAGTACTTC	CASSLSDRAAYEQYF
TRBJ2-1	.	few	TRBV9	TGTGCCAGCAGCGTAGTAGGGGGTTTAGGTGAGCAGTTCTTC	CASSVVGGLGEQFF
TRBJ1-2	.	.	TRBV5-6	TGTGCCAGCAGCTTGGCAGGGGAGTATGGCTACACCTTC	CASSLAGEYGYTF
TRBJ1-6	.	few	TRBV6-5	TGTGCCAGCACCCTCAGAACCGTCTATAATTCACCCCTCCACTTT	CASTLRTVYNSPLHF
TRBJ2-5	.	few	TRBV2	TGTGCCAGCAGTGAGGAGGGGCTTCACGAGACCCAGTACTTC	CASSEEGLHETQYF
TRBJ2-7	.	many	TRBV4-1	TGCGCCAGCAGCCAAGGGAGCGGGACATTCTACGAGCAGTACTTC	CASSQGSGTFYEQYF
TRBJ1-3	.	.	TRBV5-1	TGCGCCAGCAGCTTGGGGAGTGGAAACACCATATATTTT	CASSLGSGNTIYF
TRBJ1-4	.	few	TRBV30	TGTGCCTGGAGTCCCCCTGCAACTAATGAAAAACTGTTTTTT	CAWSPPATNEKLFF
TRBJ1-4	.	.	TRBV5-1	TGCGCCAGCAGCCCAGGGTCGCACAGGGATGAAAAACTGTTTTTT	CASSPGSHRDEKLFF
TRBJ1-2	TRBD1	.	TRBV6-5	TGTGCCAGCTTGGGAGGCAGGGGGCCAGATGGCTACACCTTC	CASLGGRGPDGYTF
TRBJ1-5	TRBD1	.	TRBV28	TGTGCCAGCATCACCGGGGGACAGGAAAAAAATCAGCCCCAGCATTTT	CASITGGQEKNQPQHF
TRBJ2-1	TRBD2	few	TRBV4-3	TGCGCCAGCCGAACCCAGCGGGGGACTCAGGAGCAGTTCTTC	CASRTQRGTQEQFF
TRBJ2-1	TRBD1	.	TRBV19	TGTGCCAGTAGTATGACAGGGACAGCCTACAATGAGCAGTTCTTC	CASSMTGTAYNEQFF
TRBJ2-2	TRBD1	few	TRBV7-2	TGTGCCAGCAGCTTAGTAGGGACAGGGAACACCGGGGAGCTGTTTTTT	CASSLVGTGNTGELFF
TRBJ2-5	TRBD2	few	TRBV5-1	TGCGCCAGCAGCGACGGACTAGCGGGCGCCCTGTACTTC	CASSDGLAGALYF